The source of this T cell receptor beta chain is a study of CD8 T cells in ankylosing spondylitis. Study-wide points: Several of the motif variants were reported before in synovial fluid and blood from reactive arthritis.

This clonotype was detected only a few times. Its antigen is unknown. TCRdb called the 5' RACE reads again in MiXCR, with one record for every CDR3 protein. The data contain hundreds of thousands of distinct CDR3 sequences, roughly 24% of them singletons. The clonotype was recovered from a male donor with ankylosing spondylitis or in good health (not recorded which). Sequencing used blood, either unsorted or a sorted T cell fraction (not recorded which).

CDR3 region: CASSQTGRTPDTQYF. The CDR3 nucleotides read TGTGCCAGCAGCCAGACAGGTCGAACACCAGATACGCAGTATTTT. V is TRBV7-9 and J is TRBJ2-3; a possible D gene is TRBD1 (6 bases). Germline V lookup: CDR1 SEHNR, CDR2 FQNEAQ (reference sequence). V was trimmed by 5 bases and J by 4 bases, leaving 16 bases between them. The length of the CDR3 is 15 residues.